The clone carrying this T cell receptor (beta chain) was detected a few times. Its antigen is not identified. The CDR3 spans 17 residues. The V gene's germline CDR1 is LNHDA and CDR2 SQIVND (reference sequence). V lost 5 bases to trimming and J lost 0 bases, with 14 bases between them. These data belong to a study of regulatory T cells in long-lasting Graves disease. Stated time point: newly diagnosed GD, antithyroid drugs for less than 3 months. The TCR library was made from RNA that had been extracted from PBMCs in TRIzol. Sequencing libraries for TCR beta were prepared with iRepertoire HTBI primers and Arm-PCR of CDR3 regions. One entry per CDR3 protein results from TCRdb running MiXCR on the multiplex PCR reads. The sample lists roughly 500,000 distinct CDR3 sequences; 13% were seen once. Study findings and constraints: More public clonotypes were shared by persistent patients (2,741) than by new patients (around 990).

A further study also used this sample, focusing on T cells in Graves' hyperthyroidism and ophthalmopathy.

The specimen comprised peripheral blood mononuclear cells (PBMCs), sampled at new diagnosis, from a patient treated with antithyroid drugs. This sequence originates from a man younger than 45 with Graves disease. The V call is TRBV19, the J call TRBJ2-6; tentatively, D is TRBD1 (6 bases). The CDR3 nucleotides are TGTGCCAGTAGTCGACAGGCTGTCATCTCTGGGGCCAACGTCCTGACTTTC. Its translation is CASSRQAVISGANVLTF.